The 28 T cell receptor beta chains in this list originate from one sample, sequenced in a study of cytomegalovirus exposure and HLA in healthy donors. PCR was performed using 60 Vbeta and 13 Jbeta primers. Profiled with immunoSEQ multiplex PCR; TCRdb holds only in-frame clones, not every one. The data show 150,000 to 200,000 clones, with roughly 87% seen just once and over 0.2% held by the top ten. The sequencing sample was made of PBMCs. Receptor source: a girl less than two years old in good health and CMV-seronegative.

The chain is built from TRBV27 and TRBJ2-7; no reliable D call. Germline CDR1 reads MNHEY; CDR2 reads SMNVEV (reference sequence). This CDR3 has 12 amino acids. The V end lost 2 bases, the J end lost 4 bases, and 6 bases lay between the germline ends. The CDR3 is CASSLRLYEQYF. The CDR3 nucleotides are TGTGCCAGCAGTTTAAGACTTTACGAGCAGTACTTC.

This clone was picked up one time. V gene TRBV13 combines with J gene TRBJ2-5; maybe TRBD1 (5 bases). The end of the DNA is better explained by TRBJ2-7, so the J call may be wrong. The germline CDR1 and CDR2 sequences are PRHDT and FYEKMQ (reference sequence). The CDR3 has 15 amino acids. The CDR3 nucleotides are TGTGCCAGCAGCCCAGGGATCTCGGTCCTATACGAGCAGTACTTC. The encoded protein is CASSPGISVLYEQYF.

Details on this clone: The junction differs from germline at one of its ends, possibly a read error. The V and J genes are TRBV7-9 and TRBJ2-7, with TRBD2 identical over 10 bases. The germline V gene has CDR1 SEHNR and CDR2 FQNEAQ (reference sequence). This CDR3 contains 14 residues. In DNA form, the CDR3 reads TGTTCCAGCAGCGGGACTAGCGACGCCTACGAGCAGTACTTC. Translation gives CSSSGTSDAYEQYF.

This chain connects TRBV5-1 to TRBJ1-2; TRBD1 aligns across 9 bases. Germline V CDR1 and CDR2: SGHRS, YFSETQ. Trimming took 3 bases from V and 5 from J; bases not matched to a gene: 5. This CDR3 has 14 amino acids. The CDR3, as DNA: TGCGCCAGCAGCTCGGGACAGGGAGATTATGGCTACACCTTC. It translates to CASSSGQGDYGYTF. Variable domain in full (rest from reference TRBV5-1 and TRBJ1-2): KAGVTQTPRYLIKTRGQQVTLSCSPISGHRSVSWYQQTPGQGLQFLFEYFSETQRNKGNFPGRFSGRQFSNSRSEMNVSTLELGDSALYLCASSSGQGDYGYTFGSGTRLTVV.

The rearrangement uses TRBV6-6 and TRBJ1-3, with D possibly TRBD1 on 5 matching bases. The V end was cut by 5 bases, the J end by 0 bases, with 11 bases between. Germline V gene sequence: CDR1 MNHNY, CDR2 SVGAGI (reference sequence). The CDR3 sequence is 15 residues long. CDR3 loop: CASSALRGSGNTIYF. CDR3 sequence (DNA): TGTGCCAGCAGTGCCCTTAGGGGCTCTGGAAACACCATATATTTT.

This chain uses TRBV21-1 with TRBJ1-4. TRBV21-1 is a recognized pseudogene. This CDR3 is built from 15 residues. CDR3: CASSRSRSTTEKLFF. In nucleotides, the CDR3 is TGTGCCAGCAGCAGGTCGAGGAGTACTACCGAAAAACTGTTTTTT.

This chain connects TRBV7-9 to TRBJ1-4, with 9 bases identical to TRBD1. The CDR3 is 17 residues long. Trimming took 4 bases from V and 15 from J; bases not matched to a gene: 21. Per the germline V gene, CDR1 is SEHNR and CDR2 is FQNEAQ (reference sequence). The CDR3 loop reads CASSSRPQIPGQGILFF. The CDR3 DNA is TGTGCCAGCAGCTCGAGACCGCAAATTCCGGGACAGGGTATTTTGTTTTTT.

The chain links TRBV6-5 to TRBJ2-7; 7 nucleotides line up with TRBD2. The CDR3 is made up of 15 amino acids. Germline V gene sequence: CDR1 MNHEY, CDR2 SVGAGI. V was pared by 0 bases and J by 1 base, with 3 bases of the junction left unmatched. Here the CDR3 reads CASSYSWTRSYEQYF. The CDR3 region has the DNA TGTGCCAGCAGTTACTCCTGGACTAGATCCTACGAGCAGTACTTC.

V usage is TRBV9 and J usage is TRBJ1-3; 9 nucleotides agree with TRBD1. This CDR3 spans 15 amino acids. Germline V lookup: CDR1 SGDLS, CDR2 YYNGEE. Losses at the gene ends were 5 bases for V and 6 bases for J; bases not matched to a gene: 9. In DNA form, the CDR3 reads TGTGCCAGCAGTCCGGACAGGGGAAGGGAAAACACCATATATTTT. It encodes CASSPDRGRENTIYF.

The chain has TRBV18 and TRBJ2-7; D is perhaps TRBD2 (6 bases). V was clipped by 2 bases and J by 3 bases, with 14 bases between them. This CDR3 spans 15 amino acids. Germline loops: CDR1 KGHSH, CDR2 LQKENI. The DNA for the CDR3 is TGTGCCAGCTCACCATTAGCGGAGGGTAGCTACGAGCAGTACTTC. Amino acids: CASSPLAEGSYEQYF.

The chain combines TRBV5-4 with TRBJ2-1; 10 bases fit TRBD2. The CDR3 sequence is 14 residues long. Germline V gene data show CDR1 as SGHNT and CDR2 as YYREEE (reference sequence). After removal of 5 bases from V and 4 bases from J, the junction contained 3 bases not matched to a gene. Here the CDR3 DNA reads TGTGCCAGCAGGAAGCGGGAGGGGTACAATGAGCAGTTCTTC. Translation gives CASRKREGYNEQFF.

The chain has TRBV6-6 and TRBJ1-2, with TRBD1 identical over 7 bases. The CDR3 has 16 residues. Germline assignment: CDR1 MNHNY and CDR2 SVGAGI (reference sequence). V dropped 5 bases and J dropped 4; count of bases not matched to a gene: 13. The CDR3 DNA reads TGTGCCAGCAGTAGAGAGGAGGGGGCCGGGAGCTATGGCTACACCTTC. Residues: CASSREEGAGSYGYTF.

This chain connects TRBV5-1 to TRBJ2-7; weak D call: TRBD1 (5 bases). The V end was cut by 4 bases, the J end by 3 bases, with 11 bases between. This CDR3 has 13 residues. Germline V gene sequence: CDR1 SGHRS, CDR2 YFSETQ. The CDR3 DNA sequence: TGCGCCAGCAGCCCCAACAGGAACTACGAGCAGTACTTC. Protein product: CASSPNRNYEQYF.

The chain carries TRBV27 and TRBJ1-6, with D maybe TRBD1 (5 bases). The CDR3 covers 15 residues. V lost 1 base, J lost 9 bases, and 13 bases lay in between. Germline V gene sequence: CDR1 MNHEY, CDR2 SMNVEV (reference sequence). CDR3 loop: CASSLYRLGVSPLHF. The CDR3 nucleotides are TGTGCCAGCAGTTTATACAGGCTGGGCGTTTCACCCCTCCACTTT.

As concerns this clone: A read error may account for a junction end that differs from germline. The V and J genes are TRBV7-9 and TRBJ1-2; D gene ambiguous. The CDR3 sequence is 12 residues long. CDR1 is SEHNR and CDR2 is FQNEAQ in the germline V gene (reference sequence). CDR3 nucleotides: TGTTCCAGCAGCTTAGGAGGGTCGGGCTACACCTTC. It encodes CSSSLGGSGYTF. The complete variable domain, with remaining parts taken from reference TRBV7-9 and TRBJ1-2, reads DTGVSQNPRHKITKRGQNVTFRCDPISEHNRLYWYRQTLGQGPEFLTYFQNEAQLEKSRLLSDRFSAERPKGSFSTLEIQRTEQGDSAMYLCSSSLGGSGYTFGSGTRLTVV.

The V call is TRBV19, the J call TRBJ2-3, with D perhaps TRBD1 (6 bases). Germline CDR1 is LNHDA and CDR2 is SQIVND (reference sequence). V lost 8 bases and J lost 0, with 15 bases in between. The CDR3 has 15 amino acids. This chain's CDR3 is CASGPGDASTDTQYF. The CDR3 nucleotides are TGTGCCAGTGGACCAGGGGATGCAAGCACAGATACGCAGTATTTT.

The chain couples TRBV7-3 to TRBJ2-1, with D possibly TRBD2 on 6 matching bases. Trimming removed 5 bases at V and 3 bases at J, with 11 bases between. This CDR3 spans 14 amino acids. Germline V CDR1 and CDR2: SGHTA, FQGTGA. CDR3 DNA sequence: TGTGCCAGCAGCAAAGGGGACTTCTACAATGAGCAGTTCTTC. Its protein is CASSKGDFYNEQFF.

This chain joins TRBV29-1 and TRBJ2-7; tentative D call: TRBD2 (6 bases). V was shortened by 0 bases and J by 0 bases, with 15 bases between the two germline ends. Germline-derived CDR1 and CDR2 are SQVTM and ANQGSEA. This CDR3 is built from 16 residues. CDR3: CSVEDRGGGASYEQYF. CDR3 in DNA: TGCAGCGTTGAAGATCGGGGCGGCGGGGCCTCCTACGAGCAGTACTTC.

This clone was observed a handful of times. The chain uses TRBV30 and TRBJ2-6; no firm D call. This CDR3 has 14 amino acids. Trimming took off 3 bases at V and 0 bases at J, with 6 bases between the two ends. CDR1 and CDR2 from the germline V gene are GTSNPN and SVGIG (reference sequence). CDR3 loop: CAWRTSSGANVLTF. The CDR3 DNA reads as TGTGCCTGGAGAACAAGCTCTGGGGCCAACGTCCTGACTTTC.

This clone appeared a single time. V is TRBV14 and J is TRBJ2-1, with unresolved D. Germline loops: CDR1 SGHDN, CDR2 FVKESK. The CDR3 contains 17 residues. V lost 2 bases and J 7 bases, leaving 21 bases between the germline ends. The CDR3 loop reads CASSQHTRESIKNEQFF. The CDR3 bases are TGTGCCAGCAGCCAACATACTCGCGAGTCGATTAAGAATGAGCAGTTCTTC.

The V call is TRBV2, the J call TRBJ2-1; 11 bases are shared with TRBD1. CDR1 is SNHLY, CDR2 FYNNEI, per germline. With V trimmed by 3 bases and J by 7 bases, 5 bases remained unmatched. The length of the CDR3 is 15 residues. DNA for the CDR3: TGTGCCAGCAGTGACCCCGGGACAGGGGGGAATGAGCAGTTCTTC. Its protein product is CASSDPGTGGNEQFF.

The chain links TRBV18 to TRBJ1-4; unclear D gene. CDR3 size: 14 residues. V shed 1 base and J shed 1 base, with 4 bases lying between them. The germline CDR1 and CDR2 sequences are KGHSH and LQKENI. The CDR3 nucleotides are TGTGCCAGCTCACCACTCGGAACTAATGAAAAACTGTTTTTT. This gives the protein CASSPLGTNEKLFF.

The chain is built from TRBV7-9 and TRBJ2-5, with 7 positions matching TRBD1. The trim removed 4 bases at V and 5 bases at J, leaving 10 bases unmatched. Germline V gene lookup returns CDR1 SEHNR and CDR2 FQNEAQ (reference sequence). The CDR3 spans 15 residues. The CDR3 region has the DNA TGTGCCAGCAGCTCTCACGGACAGGCGGCGGAGACCCAGTACTTC. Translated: CASSSHGQAAETQYF.

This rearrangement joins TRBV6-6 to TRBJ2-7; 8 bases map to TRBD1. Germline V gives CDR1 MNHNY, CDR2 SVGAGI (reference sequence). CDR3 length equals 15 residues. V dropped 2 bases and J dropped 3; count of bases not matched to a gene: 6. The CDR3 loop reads CASSYTGQGNYEQYF. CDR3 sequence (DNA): TGTGCCAGCAGTTACACAGGACAGGGAAACTACGAGCAGTACTTC.

In DNA form, the CDR3 reads TGTGCCTGGAGTGTCGGGACAGTTCTCAATCAGCCCCAGCATTTT. Translation: CAWSVGTVLNQPQHF. V is TRBV30 and J is TRBJ1-5; 7 positions match TRBD1. The germline V gene has CDR1 GTSNPN and CDR2 SVGIG (reference sequence). The CDR3 spans 15 residues. With V trimmed by 0 bases and J by 3 bases, 5 bases remained unmatched.

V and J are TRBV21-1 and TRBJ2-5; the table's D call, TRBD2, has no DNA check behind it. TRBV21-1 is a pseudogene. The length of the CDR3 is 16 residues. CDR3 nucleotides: TGTGCCAGCAGCAAAGCAAAGGAGGGGAGACAAGAGACCCAGTACTTC. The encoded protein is CASSKAKEGRQETQYF.

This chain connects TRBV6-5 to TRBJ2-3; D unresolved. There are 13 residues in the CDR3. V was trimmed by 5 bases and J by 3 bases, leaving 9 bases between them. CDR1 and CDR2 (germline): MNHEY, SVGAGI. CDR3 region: CASSDRFTDTQYF. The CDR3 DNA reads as TGTGCCAGCAGTGATCGGTTTACAGATACGCAGTATTTT.

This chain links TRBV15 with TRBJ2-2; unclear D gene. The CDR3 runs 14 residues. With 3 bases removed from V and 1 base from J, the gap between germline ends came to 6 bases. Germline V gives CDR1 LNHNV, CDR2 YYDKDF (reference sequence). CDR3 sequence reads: CATSRRLNTGELFF. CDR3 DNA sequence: TGTGCCACCAGCAGGCGGTTGAACACCGGGGAGCTGTTTTTT.